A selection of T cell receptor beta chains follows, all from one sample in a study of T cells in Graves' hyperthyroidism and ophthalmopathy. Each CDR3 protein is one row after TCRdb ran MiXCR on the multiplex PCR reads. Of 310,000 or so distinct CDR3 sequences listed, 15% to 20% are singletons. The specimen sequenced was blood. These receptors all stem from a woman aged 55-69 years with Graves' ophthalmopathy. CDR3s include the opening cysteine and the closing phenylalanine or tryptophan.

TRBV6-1 CASSPLGLAGALYLETQYF
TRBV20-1 CSAASMGGEQFF
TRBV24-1 CATSDPTNTYEQYF
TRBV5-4 CASSLDLAGNNEQFF
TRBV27 CASSLEYGQGDYGYTF
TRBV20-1 CSAALGQVVGNTIYF
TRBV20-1 CSARHVTNYGYTF
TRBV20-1 CSARGVPPGNEQFF
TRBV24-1 CATSDLRSVNEQFF
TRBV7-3 CASSPGLGSPLHF
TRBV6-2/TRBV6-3 CASMNSRDSRFF
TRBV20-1 CSARDVASAGEQYF
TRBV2 CASSVSETRGYTF
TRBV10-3 CAISPGVTSPNTEAFF
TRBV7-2 CASSLAMAYEQYF
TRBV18 CASSAANQPQHF
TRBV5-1 CASSLEVSGGETQYF
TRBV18 CASSPGTGDREQYF
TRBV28 CASRATGDEQYF
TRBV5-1 CASSFPRDFVGPYNEQFF
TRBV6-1 CASSDTQGSIQYF
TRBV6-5 CASSYSMRDRQETQYF
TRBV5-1 CASSFTGGMDEQYF
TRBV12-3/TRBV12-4 CASSLRVGDRALLEQYF
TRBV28 CASSLYPSGTDTQYF